Here is one T cell receptor (beta chain) with its context. This sample was included in a study of blood T cells in healthy people across ages. The CDR3 has 14 residues. The V end lost 2 bases, the J end lost 2 bases, and 11 bases lay between the germline ends. Germline values: CDR1 SGDLS, CDR2 YYNGEE. It was with a sample-barcoded 5' primer and a J-beta primer mix that a second PCR of roughly 7 to 11 cycles was run. MiXCR was run by TCRdb on the 5' RACE reads, yielding one entry per CDR3 protein. The data contain some 1.4 million distinct CDR3 sequences, 42% of them seen just once; the ten biggest clones take up less than 8%.

This chain joins TRBV9 and TRBJ2-7, with a weak D call TRBD2 (6 bases). The source material was blood. The sequence was collected from a woman younger than 35 in good health. The CDR3 region is CASSVSGPTYEQYF. CDR3 nucleotides: TGTGCCAGCAGCGTTAGCGGACCTACCTACGAGCAGTACTTC.